This T cell receptor beta chain was recorded in a study of cytotoxic CD8 clonotypes in ibrutinib-treated CLL. The V gene lost 0 bases and the J gene lost 3 bases, with 7 bases spanning the gap. The CDR3 consists of 14 residues. Per the germline V gene, CDR1 is SGHDN and CDR2 is FVKESK. Target depth was 1 in 200,000 to 1 in 1 million T cells, about 10x per clonotype. Here immunoSEQ multiplex PCR was the method, and the copy in TCRdb shows in-frame clones only, minus some. The sample yields 130,000 to 150,000 clones, 79% seen once. Comment on this clone: Its matching antigen is unknown.

Study outcomes and limitations: Clonality, elevated at ibrutinib response, dropped back toward baseline at progression.

The material was PBMCs, obtained after 12 months of ibrutinib treatment. This TCR derives from a human donor with chronic lymphocytic leukemia. The rearrangement links TRBV14 to TRBJ2-3; D is possibly TRBD2 (5 bases). Written as DNA, the CDR3 is TGTGCCAGCAGCCAAGATACGGGGACAGATACGCAGTATTTT. Amino acids: CASSQDTGTDTQYF.